The 24 T cell receptor beta chains listed next were all sequenced from one sample in a study of blood T cells in healthy people across ages. Primers used in a second PCR of roughly 7 to 11 cycles were a sample-barcoded 5' primer and a J-beta primer mix. A single record per CDR3 protein comes from TCRdb applying MiXCR to the 5' RACE reads. The sample carries about 1.7 million distinct CDR3 sequences, 28% recorded once. Sequenced material: blood. All receptors derive from a woman in her thirties in good health.

This clonotype was seen many times. The chain recombines TRBV2 with TRBJ2-4, with no clear D. Germline V lookup: CDR1 SNHLY, CDR2 FYNNEI. Trimming removed 2 bases at V and 6 bases at J, with 11 bases between. The CDR3 spans 14 residues. The CDR3: CASSENPSPNIQYF. The CDR3, as DNA: TGTGCCAGCAGTGAAAATCCGTCACCAAACATTCAGTACTTC.

This clonotype was detected a few times. J is TRBJ1-4 and V is TRBV29-1; TRBD1 agrees at 8 bases. Germline CDR1 reads SQVTM; CDR2 reads ANQGSEA. The CDR3 spans 11 residues. Unmatched junction bases numbered 3, after V lost 4 bases and J lost 11 bases. As DNA, the CDR3 is TGCAGCGTTGTGGACAGGGTGAAACTGTTTTTT. Translating gives CSVVDRVKLFF.

This clonotype has only a few counts. The genes are TRBV20-1 and TRBJ2-7; tentative D call: TRBD2 (5 bases). CDR1 and CDR2 from the germline V gene are DFQATT and SNEGSKA (reference sequence). V lost 3 bases and J 5 bases, leaving 23 bases between the germline ends. CDR3 length equals 16 residues. CDR3 sequence: CSASRQRSLVEHEQYF. CDR3 nucleotide sequence: TGCAGTGCTAGTCGCCAGCGGTCCCTGGTTGAGCACGAGCAGTACTTC.

J is TRBJ2-1 and V is TRBV18; tentatively, D is TRBD1 or TRBD2 (5 bases each). Gene TRBJ2-7 matches the end of the DNA better, so the J call may be wrong. Germline CDR1 reads KGHSH; CDR2 reads LQKENI. The CDR3 has 13 amino acids. The CDR3 coding sequence is TGTGCCAGCTCAGCCGGGACCTCGAATGAGCAGTACTTC. Translating gives CASSAGTSNEQYF.

This clonotype was observed many times. J is TRBJ2-7 and V is TRBV19; D is ambiguous. Trimming cost V 1 base and J 5 bases, with 12 bases left between them. Germline assignment: CDR1 LNHDA and CDR2 SQIVND (reference sequence). CDR3 size: 14 residues. Written as DNA, the CDR3 is TGTGCCAGTAGTATAGGAGCAGGAAGCAACGAGCAGTACTTC. It yields the protein CASSIGAGSNEQYF.

This sequence joins TRBV6-1 and TRBJ2-4, with TRBD1 matching over 7 bases. With the DNA end fitting TRBJ2-7 better, the J assignment may be wrong. In germline, CDR1 is MNHNS, CDR2 SASEGT. The CDR3 is made up of 15 amino acids. The CDR3 DNA reads TGTGCCAGCAGTGAGGCCGGGACAGCGAACTACGAGCAGTACTTC. Translation gives CASSEAGTANYEQYF.

In this sample, this clonotype turned up a few times. This rearrangement joins TRBV12-5 to TRBJ2-5; no reliable D call. This CDR3 has 12 amino acids. The V gene lost 8 bases and the J gene lost 5 bases, with 12 bases spanning the gap. Germline assignment: CDR1 LGHNT and CDR2 FRNRAP. Here the CDR3 reads CASCGVRETQYF. For the CDR3, the DNA is TGTGCTAGTTGCGGCGTAAGGGAGACCCAGTACTTC.

This clonotype was counted only a few times. The rearrangement links TRBV19 to TRBJ2-7; the D gene is possibly TRBD1 (6 bases). The CDR3 covers 14 residues. Germline V gene lookup returns CDR1 LNHDA and CDR2 SQIVND (reference sequence). The V end was cut by 5 bases, the J end by 3 bases, with 14 bases between. CDR3 in amino acids: CASSLQGTFYEQYF. As DNA, the CDR3 is TGTGCCAGTAGTCTACAGGGAACCTTCTACGAGCAGTACTTC.

This clonotype was detected only a few times. The chain employs TRBV20-1 and TRBJ1-2; 7 bases map to TRBD1. The CDR3 extends over 13 amino acids. V lost 6 bases and J lost 8; bases outside the gene matches: 12. Germline V gene sequence: CDR1 DFQATT, CDR2 SNEGSKA (reference sequence). In DNA form, the CDR3 reads TGCAGTGCCCCACACTCCGGACAGGTGGGCTACACCTTC. Translating gives CSAPHSGQVGYTF.

The chain combines TRBV29-1 with TRBJ2-3; D gene ambiguous. This CDR3 contains 13 residues. CDR1 is SQVTM, CDR2 ANQGSEA, per germline. V gave up 7 bases and J gave up 2 bases, with 13 bases separating them. The CDR3 protein is CSAEDPHTDTQYF. The CDR3 DNA is TGCAGCGCTGAGGACCCCCACACAGATACGCAGTATTTT.

The CDR3 protein is CASSSPRGRGGEKLFF. The CDR3 DNA sequence: TGTGCCAGCAGTTCCCCCCGGGGCAGGGGCGGTGAAAAACTGTTTTTT. The chain couples TRBV28 to TRBJ1-4; tentative D call: TRBD1 (6 bases). CDR3 length equals 16 residues. V was cut by 4 bases and J by 7 bases, with 19 bases left in between. Germline-derived CDR1 and CDR2 are MDHEN and SYDVKM.

This sequence joins TRBV30 and TRBJ1-2; D remains unclear. The V end lost 2 bases, the J end lost 10 bases, and 11 bases lay between the germline ends. The CDR3 contains 11 residues. In germline, CDR1 is GTSNPN, CDR2 SVGIG (reference sequence). CDR3 nucleotides: TGTGCCTGGAGTCCGGGCGGTGACTACACCTTC. It yields the protein CAWSPGGDYTF. Together with reference TRBV30 and TRBJ1-2, the CDR3 gives the full variable domain: SQTIHQWPATLVQPVGSPLSLECTVEGTSNPNLYWYRQAAGRGLQLLFYSVGIGQISSEVPQNLSASRPQDRQFILSSKKLLLSDSGFYLCAWSPGGDYTFGSGTRLTVV.

This clonotype has more than one count but fewer than ten. The chain combines TRBV2 with TRBJ1-2; D is ambiguous. Trimming took off 3 bases at V and 4 bases at J, with 12 bases between the two ends. This CDR3 comprises 14 residues. Germline V lookup: CDR1 SNHLY, CDR2 FYNNEI. The CDR3 bases are TGTGCCAGCAGTGAGTTGGTGGGTCTCTATGGCTACACCTTC. It specifies CASSELVGLYGYTF.

The sample holds many counts of this clonotype. The chain is built from TRBV20-1 and TRBJ2-7; TRBD1 aligns across 9 bases. Trimming at V came to 6 bases and at J to 3 bases, leaving 3 bases not matched to a gene. Germline CDR1 and CDR2: DFQATT and SNEGSKA (reference sequence). The CDR3 is 12 residues long. Here the CDR3 reads CSAPTGGYEQYF. The CDR3 nucleotides read TGCAGTGCCCCGACAGGGGGCTACGAGCAGTACTTC.

The chain has TRBV5-1 and TRBJ2-7, with a tentative D call TRBD2 (7 bases). The V end was cut by 0 bases, the J end by 2 bases, with 15 bases between. CDR1 is SGHRS, CDR2 YFSETQ, per germline. The CDR3 is made up of 16 amino acids. The CDR3 region has the DNA TGCGCCAGCAGCTTGGTTACGGGGGGCTCCCCCTACGAGCAGTACTTC. Its protein is CASSLVTGGSPYEQYF.

A word on this clonotype: Sequence at one end of the junction differs from germline and may be a read error. The rearrangement links TRBV7-6 to TRBJ2-7, with 9 positions matching TRBD1. The CDR3 spans 15 residues. From germline, CDR1 is SGHVS and CDR2 FNYEAQ. CDR3 in amino acids: CTSSRGTGITYEQYF. CDR3 nucleotides: TGTACCAGCAGCCGAGGGACAGGGATTACCTACGAGCAGTACTTC.

At least ten counts were recorded for this clonotype. This chain uses TRBV12-3 or TRBV12-4 with TRBJ2-7; 7 bases match TRBD1. This CDR3 is built from 14 residues. V lost 5 bases and J lost 3; bases outside the gene matches: 7. The CDR3 DNA follows: TGTGCCAGCAGTCCCGAAGGACAGGTCTACGAGCAGTACTTC. The encoded protein is CASSPEGQVYEQYF.

The chain employs TRBV29-1 and TRBJ1-1, with D tentatively TRBD1 (5 bases). V gave up 6 bases and J gave up 3 bases, with 14 bases separating them. This CDR3 contains 13 residues. Germline V lookup: CDR1 SQVTM, CDR2 ANQGSEA. CDR3 coding DNA: TGCAGCGTACACACCGCGGGGGACACTGAAGCTTTCTTT. It yields the protein CSVHTAGDTEAFF.

This clonotype appeared many times. The chain combines TRBV10-3 with TRBJ2-7; D gene unclear. Germline V lookup: CDR1 ENHRY, CDR2 SYGVKD. The V end was cut by 3 bases, the J end by 2 bases, with 8 bases between. This CDR3 contains 13 residues. The chain's CDR3 is CAISDKGAYEQYF. CDR3 nucleotides: TGTGCCATCAGTGACAAGGGCGCCTACGAGCAGTACTTC.

This clonotype appeared once. As the CDR3 is not closed by the conserved phenylalanine or tryptophan, this likely results from a read error. The V and J genes are TRBV5-1 and TRBJ2-7; 7 bases map to TRBD1. Germline CDR1 SGHRS, CDR2 YFSETQ. The junction had 7 bases not matched to a gene; V was cut back by 4 bases and J by 0 bases. The CDR3 extends over 15 amino acids. CDR3 DNA sequence: TGCGCCAGCAGCACCAGACAGGGTAGCTCCTACGAGCAGTACTGC. Its protein product is CASSTRQGSSYEQYC.

This clonotype showed up just a few times. The chain links TRBV12-5 to TRBJ2-3; a possible D gene is TRBD2 (6 bases). Germline lookup yields CDR1 LGHNT and CDR2 FRNRAP. Trimming pared 5 bases from V and 2 bases from J, leaving 11 bases between. This CDR3 region has 14 residues. The CDR3 DNA is TGTGCTAGTGGTCGCGGGGCATCCACAGATACGCAGTATTTT. Protein: CASGRGASTDTQYF.

The sample holds many counts of this clonotype. This chain links TRBV25-1 with TRBJ2-7; perhaps D is TRBD1 or TRBD2 (5 bases each). This CDR3 contains 14 residues. Trimming took 4 bases from V and 4 from J, leaving 14 bases between them. The V gene's germline CDR1 is MGHDK and CDR2 SYGVNS. CDR3 DNA: TGTGCCAGCAGTGGGAGGACATCTCCTTACGAGCAGTACTTC. Translated, it gives CASSGRTSPYEQYF.

This clonotype was seen many times. The chain combines TRBV15 with TRBJ2-7; no firm D call. The CDR3 length is 13 residues. Germline V gene sequence: CDR1 LNHNV, CDR2 YYDKDF (reference sequence). V was clipped by 3 bases and J by 3 bases, with 9 bases between them. This CDR3 reads CATSRSDGYEQYF. As DNA, the CDR3 is TGTGCCACCAGCAGGTCGGACGGCTACGAGCAGTACTTC.

V usage is TRBV3-1 and J usage is TRBJ2-2; unclear D gene. The germline CDR1 and CDR2 sequences are LGHDT and YNNKEL (reference sequence). The CDR3 is 14 amino acids. The V end lost 3 bases, the J end lost 6 bases, and 11 bases lay between the germline ends. The CDR3 DNA follows: TGTGCCAGCAGCCAGGGATCCCCGTCCGGGGAGCTGTTTTTT. It yields the protein CASSQGSPSGELFF.